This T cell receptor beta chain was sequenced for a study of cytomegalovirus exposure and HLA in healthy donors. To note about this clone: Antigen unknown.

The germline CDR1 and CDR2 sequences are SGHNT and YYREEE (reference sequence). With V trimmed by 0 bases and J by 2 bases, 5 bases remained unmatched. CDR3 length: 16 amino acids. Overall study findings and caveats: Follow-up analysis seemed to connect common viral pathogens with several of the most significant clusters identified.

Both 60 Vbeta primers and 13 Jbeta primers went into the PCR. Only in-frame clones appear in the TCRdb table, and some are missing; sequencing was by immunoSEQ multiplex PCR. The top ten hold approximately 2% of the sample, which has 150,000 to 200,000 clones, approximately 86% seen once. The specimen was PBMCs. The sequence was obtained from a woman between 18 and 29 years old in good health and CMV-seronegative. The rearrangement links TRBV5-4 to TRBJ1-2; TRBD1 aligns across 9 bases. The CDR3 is CASSLAGGQGNYGYTF. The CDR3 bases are TGTGCCAGCAGCTTGGCCGGGGGACAGGGAAACTATGGCTACACCTTC. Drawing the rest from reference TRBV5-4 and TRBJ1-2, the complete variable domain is ETGVTQSPTHLIKTRGQQVTLRCSSQSGHNTVSWYQQALGQGPQFIFQYYREEENGRGNFPPRFSGLQFPNYSSELNVNALELDDSALYLCASSLAGGQGNYGYTFGSGTRLTVV.